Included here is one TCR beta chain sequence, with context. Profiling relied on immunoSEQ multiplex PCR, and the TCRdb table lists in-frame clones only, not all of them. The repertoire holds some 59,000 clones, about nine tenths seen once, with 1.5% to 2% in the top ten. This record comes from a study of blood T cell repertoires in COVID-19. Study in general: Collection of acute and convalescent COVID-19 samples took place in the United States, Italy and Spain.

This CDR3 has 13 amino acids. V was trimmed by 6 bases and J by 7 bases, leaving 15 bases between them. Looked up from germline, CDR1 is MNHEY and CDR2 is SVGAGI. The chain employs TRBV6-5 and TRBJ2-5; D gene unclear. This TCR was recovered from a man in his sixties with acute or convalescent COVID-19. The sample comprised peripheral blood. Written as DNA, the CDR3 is TGTGCCAGCAGATTGAGTGAATCTGGGACCCAGTACTTC. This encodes CASRLSESGTQYF.